This T cell receptor (beta chain) was identified in a study of spatial heterogeneity in lung cancer (dated by TCRdb to 2018 to 2020). About the investigation overall: Beta-chain transcripts were consistently detected in greater numbers than alpha-chain transcripts, which likely reflects a higher abundance of beta-chain transcripts. The study quantitatively compared TCR alpha and beta repertoires across multiple tumor regions, matched nontumor lung and blood in non-small cell lung cancer. At surgery, both alpha and beta chains were TCR-sequenced in 220 tumor regions, 64 matched nontumor lung samples and some 56 PBMC samples. In the raw uncorrected reads, each unique combination of TCR and UMI appeared on average more than ten times. Nonsynonymous mutation counts, determined by whole-exome sequencing of tumor tissue, were related to features of the TCR repertoire. In tumor regions, TCR transcript counts showed a strong correlation with a T cell transcriptional module score derived from matched bulk RNA-seq. Study-wide findings and limitations: Additional single-cell paired TCR alpha and beta sequencing was considered necessary to confirm, at a functional level, the hypothesis that regional TCRs recognize regional mutations. Counts of ubiquitous and regional expanded TCRs were found to correlate with counts of ubiquitous and regional nonsynonymous mutations, respectively. TCR-seq was estimated to cover only around 6.4% of tumor T cells for alpha chains and 13% for beta chains. The tumor nonsynonymous mutation count correlated with the number of expanded alpha and beta TCRs within the tumor.

The library was obtained by 5' RACE. Sequencing was performed on a NextSeq 500. To allow correction of PCR and sequencing errors, the TCR library protocol tagged every TCR cDNA molecule with a unique molecular identifier. The paper's processing steps were these. TCR identification, UMI-based error correction and CDR3 extraction were all carried out with Decombinator tools. TCRs above a frequency of 2 per 1,000, corresponding to the top 1% of the tumor frequency distribution, were defined as expanded. Expanded tumor TCRs were classed as regional if statistically deemed absent (corrected P<0.05) from at least one tumor region, otherwise ubiquitous. Each repertoire was subsampled 100 times to 5,000 TCRs, after which Renyi diversity was computed with the R vegan package. CDR3 similarity networks were built from amino acid triplet string-kernel similarity, connecting CDR3s with pairwise similarity above 0.82. The public sequencing data were trimmed at Q25 with fastp and processed into clonotypes with MiXCR by TCRdb, which kept only in-frame beta chains. Entries are consolidated by CDR3 protein sequence, retaining the most common genes and DNA. What appears here as the V and J calls and clone size reflects TCRdb's work, not the paper's. This sample has about 6,000 distinct CDR3 sequences in its table, and roughly 15% of those were observed once. Clones ranked in the top ten supply about 10% of the sample.

This clonotype is medium-sized (0.01 to 0.1%). This receptor's antigen is unknown. Base quality data are lacking; no much larger clone is found one base away. The intended sense of this specimen's time point label: sample taken at primary tumor resection. Samples were obtained from 70 to 85 patients with early-stage, untreated non-small cell lung cancer from the lung TRACERx cohort. Without any cell sorting, TCR sequencing was performed on whole RNA extracted either from tumor and nontumor lung tissue or from cryopreserved PBMC samples. A patient was chosen for TCR sequencing only when enough RNA was available from at least two tumor regions. A lung pathologist reviewed the tumor and adjacent nontumor lung specimens before the specimens were selected. Here the sequenced sample was lung tumor tissue, taken at surgery. The receptor was derived from a male donor with early-stage non-small cell lung cancer.

The nucleotide sequence reads TGTGCCAGCAGTACCGGGACCGGGCAAAATCAGCCCCAGCATTTT. Its amino acids are CASSTGTGQNQPQHF. The chain was built from TRBV7-2 and TRBJ1-5; TRBD1 could be the D gene, as 5 bases match. According to the germline V gene, CDR1 reads SGHTA and CDR2 reads FQGNSA. V is pared back by 6 bases and J by 4 bases, with 16 bases lying between the germline termini. From the cysteine through the phenylalanine, the CDR3 covers 15 amino acids. Only the CDR3 DNA is retained, 45 bases long and in frame from the first base.